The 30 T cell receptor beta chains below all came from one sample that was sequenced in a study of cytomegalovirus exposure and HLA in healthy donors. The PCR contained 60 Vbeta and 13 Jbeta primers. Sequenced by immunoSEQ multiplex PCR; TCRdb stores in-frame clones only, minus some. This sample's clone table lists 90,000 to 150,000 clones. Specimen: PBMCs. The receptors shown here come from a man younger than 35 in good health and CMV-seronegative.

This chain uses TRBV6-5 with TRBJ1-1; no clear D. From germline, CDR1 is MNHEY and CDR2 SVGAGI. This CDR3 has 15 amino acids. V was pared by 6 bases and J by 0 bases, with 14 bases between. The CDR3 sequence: CASRTLAAMNTEAFF. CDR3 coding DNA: TGTGCCAGCAGGACACTAGCGGCCATGAACACTGAAGCTTTCTTT.

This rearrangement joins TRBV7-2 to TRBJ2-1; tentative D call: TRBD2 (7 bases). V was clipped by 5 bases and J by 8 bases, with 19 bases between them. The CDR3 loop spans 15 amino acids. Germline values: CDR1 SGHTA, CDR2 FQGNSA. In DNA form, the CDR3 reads TGTGCCAGCAGCCGACCGGGACTACCAGGGGATGAGCAGTTCTTC. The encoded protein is CASSRPGLPGDEQFF.

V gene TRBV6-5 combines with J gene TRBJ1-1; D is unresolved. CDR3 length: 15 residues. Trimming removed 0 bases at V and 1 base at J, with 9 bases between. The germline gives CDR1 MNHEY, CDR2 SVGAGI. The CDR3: CASSYSEGTNTEAFF. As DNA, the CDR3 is TGTGCCAGCAGTTACTCAGAGGGTACGAACACTGAAGCTTTCTTT.

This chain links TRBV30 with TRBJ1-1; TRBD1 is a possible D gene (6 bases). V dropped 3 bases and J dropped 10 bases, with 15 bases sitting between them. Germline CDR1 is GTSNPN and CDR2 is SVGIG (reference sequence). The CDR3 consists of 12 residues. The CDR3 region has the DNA TGTGCCTGGAGGGGGGACACCGATATAGCTTTCTTT. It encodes CAWRGDTDIAFF.

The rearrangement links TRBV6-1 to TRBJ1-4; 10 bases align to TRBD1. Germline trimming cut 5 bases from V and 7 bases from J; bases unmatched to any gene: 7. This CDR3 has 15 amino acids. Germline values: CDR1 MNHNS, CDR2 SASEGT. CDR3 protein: CASSSGQGFTEKLFF. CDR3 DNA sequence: TGTGCCAGCAGTTCGGGACAGGGGTTTACTGAAAAACTGTTTTTT.

The chain's CDR3 is CASSELSGTSGTYNEQFF. DNA of the CDR3: TGTGCCAGCAGTGAACTGTCGGGGACTAGCGGGACTTACAATGAGCAGTTCTTC. The chain is built from TRBV2 and TRBJ2-1, with TRBD2 matching 13 bases. J gave up 4 bases and V 2 bases, and 8 bases lay outside the gene matches. Germline V gene sequence: CDR1 SNHLY, CDR2 FYNNEI. The CDR3 extends over 18 amino acids.

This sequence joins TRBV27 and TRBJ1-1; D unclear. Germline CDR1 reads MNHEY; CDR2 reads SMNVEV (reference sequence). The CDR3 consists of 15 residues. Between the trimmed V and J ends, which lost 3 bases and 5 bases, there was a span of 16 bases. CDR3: CASSLRRSVLTEAFF. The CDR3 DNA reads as TGTGCCAGCAGTTTGAGGCGGTCCGTTTTGACTGAAGCTTTCTTT.

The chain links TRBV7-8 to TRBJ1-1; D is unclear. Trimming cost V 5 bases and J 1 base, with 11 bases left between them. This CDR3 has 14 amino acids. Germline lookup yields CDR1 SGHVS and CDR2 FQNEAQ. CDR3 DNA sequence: TGTGCCAGCAGCCTCAGAAACAGGAACACTGAAGCTTTCTTT. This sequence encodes CASSLRNRNTEAFF.

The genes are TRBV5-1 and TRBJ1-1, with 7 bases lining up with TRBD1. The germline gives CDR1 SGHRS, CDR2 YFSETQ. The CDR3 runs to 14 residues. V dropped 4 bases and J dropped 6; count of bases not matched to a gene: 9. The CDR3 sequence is CASSLLTGEAEAFF. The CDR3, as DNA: TGCGCCAGCAGCCTACTAACAGGGGAGGCTGAAGCTTTCTTT.

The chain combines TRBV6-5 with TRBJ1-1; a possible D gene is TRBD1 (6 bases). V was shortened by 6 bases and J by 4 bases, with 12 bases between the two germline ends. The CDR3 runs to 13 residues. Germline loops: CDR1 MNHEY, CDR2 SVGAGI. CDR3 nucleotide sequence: TGTGCCAGCAGCTTCGGGGGGCTCACTGAAGCTTTCTTT. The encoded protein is CASSFGGLTEAFF.

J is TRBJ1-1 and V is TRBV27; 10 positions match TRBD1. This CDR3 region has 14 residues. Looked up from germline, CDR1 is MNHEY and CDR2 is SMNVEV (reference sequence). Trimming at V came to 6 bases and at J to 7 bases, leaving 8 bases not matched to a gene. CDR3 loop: CASRGTGTGVEAFF. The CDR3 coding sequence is TGTGCCAGCAGGGGGACCGGGACAGGGGTTGAAGCTTTCTTT.

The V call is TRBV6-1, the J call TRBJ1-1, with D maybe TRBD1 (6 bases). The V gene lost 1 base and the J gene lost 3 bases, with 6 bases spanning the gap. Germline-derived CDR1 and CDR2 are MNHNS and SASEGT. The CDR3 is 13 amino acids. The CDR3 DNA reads TGTGCCAGCAGTGAAGAGGGGGACACTGAAGCTTTCTTT. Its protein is CASSEEGDTEAFF.

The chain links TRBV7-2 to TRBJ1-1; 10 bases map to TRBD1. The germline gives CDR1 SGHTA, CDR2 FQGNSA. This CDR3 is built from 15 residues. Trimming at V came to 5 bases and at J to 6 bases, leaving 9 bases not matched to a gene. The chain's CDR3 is CASSPDRGATAEAFF. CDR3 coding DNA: TGTGCCAGCAGCCCGGACAGGGGGGCGACCGCTGAAGCTTTCTTT.

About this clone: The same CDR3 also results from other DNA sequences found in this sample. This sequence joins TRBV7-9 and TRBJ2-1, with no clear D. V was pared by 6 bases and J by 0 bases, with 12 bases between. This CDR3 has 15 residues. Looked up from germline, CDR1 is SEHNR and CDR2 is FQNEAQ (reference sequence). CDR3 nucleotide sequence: TGTGCCAGCAGACCCGACTGGAGCTCCTACAATGAGCAGTTCTTC. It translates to CASRPDWSSYNEQFF.

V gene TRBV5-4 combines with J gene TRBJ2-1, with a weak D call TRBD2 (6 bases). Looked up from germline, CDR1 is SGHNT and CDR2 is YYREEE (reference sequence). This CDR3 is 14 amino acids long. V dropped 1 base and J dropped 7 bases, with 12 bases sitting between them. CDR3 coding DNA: TGTGCCAGCAGCTTGCAAGGGGCGGGGAATGAGCAGTTCTTC. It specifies CASSLQGAGNEQFF.

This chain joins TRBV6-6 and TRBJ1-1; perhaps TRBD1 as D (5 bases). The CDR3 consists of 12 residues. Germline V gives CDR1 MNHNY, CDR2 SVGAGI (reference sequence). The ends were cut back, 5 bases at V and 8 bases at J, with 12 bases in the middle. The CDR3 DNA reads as TGTGCCAGCAGTGCGACCAAGGGGGAAGCTTTCTTT. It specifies CASSATKGEAFF.

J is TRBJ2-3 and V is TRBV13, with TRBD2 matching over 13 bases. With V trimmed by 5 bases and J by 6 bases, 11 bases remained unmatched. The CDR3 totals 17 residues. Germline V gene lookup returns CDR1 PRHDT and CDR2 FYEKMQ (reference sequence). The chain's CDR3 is CASSASGTSGNMDTQYF. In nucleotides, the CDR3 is TGTGCCAGCAGCGCCTCCGGGACTAGCGGGAATATGGATACGCAGTATTTT.

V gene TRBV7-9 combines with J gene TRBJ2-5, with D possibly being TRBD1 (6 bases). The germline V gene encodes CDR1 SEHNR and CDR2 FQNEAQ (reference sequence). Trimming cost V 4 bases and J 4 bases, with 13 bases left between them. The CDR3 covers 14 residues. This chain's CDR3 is CASSSDRSVETQYF. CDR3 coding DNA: TGTGCCAGCAGCTCCGACAGGTCCGTAGAGACCCAGTACTTC.

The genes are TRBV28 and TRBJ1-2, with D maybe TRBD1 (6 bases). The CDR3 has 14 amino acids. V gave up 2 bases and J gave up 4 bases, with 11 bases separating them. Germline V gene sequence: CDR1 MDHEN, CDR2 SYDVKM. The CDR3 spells CASSLGGGRYGYTF. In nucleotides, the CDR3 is TGTGCCAGCAGTTTAGGGGGGGGCCGCTATGGCTACACCTTC.

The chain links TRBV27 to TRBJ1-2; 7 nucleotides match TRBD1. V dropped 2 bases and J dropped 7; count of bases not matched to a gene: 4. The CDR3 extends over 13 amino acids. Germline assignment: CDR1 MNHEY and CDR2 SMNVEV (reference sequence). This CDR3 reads CASSLEGAGGYTF. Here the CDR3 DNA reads TGTGCCAGCAGTTTAGAGGGGGCGGGTGGCTACACCTTC.

CDR3 nucleotide sequence: TGTGCCAGCAGCGTAAATACCGGACTTTTACAAGAGACCCAGTACTTC. Its translation is CASSVNTGLLQETQYF. The chain employs TRBV7-8 and TRBJ2-5, with D perhaps TRBD2 (5 bases). Germline V gene sequence: CDR1 SGHVS, CDR2 FQNEAQ. Trimming shortened V by 5 bases and J by 2 bases, and 18 bases separated the two germline ends. This CDR3 has 16 amino acids.

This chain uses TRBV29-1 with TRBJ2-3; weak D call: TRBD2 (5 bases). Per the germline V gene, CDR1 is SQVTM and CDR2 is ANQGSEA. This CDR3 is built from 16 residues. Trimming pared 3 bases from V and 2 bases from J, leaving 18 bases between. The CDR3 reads CSVEVIAIWVTDTQYF. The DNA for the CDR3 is TGCAGCGTTGAGGTTATAGCGATATGGGTCACAGATACGCAGTATTTT.

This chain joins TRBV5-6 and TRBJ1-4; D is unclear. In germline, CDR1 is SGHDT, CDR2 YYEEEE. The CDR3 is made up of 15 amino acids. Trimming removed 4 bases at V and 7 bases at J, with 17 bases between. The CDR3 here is CASSDPGLAVEKLFF. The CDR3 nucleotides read TGTGCCAGCAGCGACCCCGGATTGGCGGTTGAAAAACTGTTTTTT.

CDR3 nucleotides: TGTGCCAGCAGCTTACTACAGGGGAATGGCTACACCTTC. It yields the protein CASSLLQGNGYTF. This sequence joins TRBV7-9 and TRBJ1-2; 7 bases fit TRBD1. This CDR3 region has 13 residues. Trimming cost V 2 bases and J 6 bases; bases outside gene matches: 3. Per germline, CDR1 SEHNR and CDR2 FQNEAQ (reference sequence).

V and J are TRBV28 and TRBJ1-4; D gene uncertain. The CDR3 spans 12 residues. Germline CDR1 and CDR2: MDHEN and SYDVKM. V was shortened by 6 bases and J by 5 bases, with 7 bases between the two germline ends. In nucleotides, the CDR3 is TGTGCCAGCAGGGGCCCGAATGAAAAACTGTTTTTT. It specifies CASRGPNEKLFF. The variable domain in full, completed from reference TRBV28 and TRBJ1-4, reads DVKVTQSSRYLVKRTGEKVFLECVQDMDHENMFWYRQDPGLGLRLIYFSYDVKMKEKGDIPEGYSVSREKKERFSLILESASTNQTSMYLCASRGPNEKLFFGSGTQLSVL.

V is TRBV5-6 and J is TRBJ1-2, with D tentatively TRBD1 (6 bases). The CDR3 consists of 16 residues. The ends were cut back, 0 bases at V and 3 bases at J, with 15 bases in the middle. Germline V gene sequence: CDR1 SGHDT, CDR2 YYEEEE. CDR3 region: CASSLALQGLYYGYTF. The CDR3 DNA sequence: TGTGCCAGCAGCTTGGCCCTACAGGGACTATACTATGGCTACACCTTC.

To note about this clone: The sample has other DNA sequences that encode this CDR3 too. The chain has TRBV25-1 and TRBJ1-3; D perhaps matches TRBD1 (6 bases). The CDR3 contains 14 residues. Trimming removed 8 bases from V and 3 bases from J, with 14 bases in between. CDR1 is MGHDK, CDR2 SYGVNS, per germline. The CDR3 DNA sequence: TGTGCCAGCCAGACAGGTTCGGTTGGAAACACCATATATTTT. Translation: CASQTGSVGNTIYF.

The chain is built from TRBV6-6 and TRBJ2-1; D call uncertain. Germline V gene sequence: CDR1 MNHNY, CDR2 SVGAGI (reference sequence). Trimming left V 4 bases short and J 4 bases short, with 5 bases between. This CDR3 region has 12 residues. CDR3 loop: CASSSTYNEQFF. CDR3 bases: TGTGCCAGCAGTTCGACTTACAATGAGCAGTTCTTC.

CDR3 bases: TGTGCCAGCAGTACCCGACGGGCAACTAATGAAAAACTGTTTTTT. Protein: CASSTRRATNEKLFF. The chain employs TRBV27 and TRBJ1-4, with unresolved D. Trimming took 5 bases from V and 0 from J, leaving 10 bases between them. The germline V gene encodes CDR1 MNHEY and CDR2 SMNVEV (reference sequence). The CDR3 has 15 residues.

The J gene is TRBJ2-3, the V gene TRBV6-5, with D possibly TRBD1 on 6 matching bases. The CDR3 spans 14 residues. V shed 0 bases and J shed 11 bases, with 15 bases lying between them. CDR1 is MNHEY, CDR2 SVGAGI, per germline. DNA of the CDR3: TGTGCCAGCAGTTACTCTACGGACCCACAGGGGCAGTATTTT. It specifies CASSYSTDPQGQYF.